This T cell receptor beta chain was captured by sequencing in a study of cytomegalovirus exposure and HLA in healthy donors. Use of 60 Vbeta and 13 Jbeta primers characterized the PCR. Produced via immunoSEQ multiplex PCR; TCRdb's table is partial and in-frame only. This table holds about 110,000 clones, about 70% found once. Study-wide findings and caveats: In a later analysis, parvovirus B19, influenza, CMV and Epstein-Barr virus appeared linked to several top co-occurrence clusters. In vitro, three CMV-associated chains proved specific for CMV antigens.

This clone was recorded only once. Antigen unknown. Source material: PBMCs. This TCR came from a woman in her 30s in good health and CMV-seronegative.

The CDR3 protein is CASSSRGGGNTEAFF. The DNA of the CDR3 is TGTGCCAGCAGCTCAAGAGGGGGGGGGAACACTGAAGCTTTCTTT. The V gene is TRBV11-2, the J gene TRBJ1-1, with TRBD1 as a possible D gene (6 bases). This CDR3 comprises 15 residues. Germline V gives CDR1 SGHAT, CDR2 FQNNGV. The V and J ends lost 4 bases and 1 base respectively, with 13 bases between them.